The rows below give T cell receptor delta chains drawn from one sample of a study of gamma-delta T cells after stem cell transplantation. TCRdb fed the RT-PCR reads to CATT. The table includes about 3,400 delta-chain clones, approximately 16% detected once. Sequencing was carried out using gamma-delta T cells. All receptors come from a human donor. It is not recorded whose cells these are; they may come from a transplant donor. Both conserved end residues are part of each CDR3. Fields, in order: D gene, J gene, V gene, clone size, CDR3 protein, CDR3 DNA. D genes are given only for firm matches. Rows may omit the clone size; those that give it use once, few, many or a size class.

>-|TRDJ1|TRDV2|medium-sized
CACDTIGSPILNGNTDKLIF
TGTGCCTGTGACACCATTGGCTCCCCAATCCTAAATGGCAACACCGATAAACTCATCTTT
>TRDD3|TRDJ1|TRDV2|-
CACDTAPLGDITTDKLIF
TGTGCCTGTGACACGGCACCTCTGGGGGATATAACCACCGATAAACTCATCTTT
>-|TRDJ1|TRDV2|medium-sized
CACDTVWGGSYTDKLIF
TGTGCCTGTGACACCGTGTGGGGGGGCTCGTACACCGATAAACTCATCTTT
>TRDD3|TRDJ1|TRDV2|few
CACDTVVLGDTTDTDKLIF
TGTGCCTGTGACACCGTAGTCCTGGGGGATACCACTGACACCGATAAACTCATCTTT
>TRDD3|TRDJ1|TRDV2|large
CACDLLGEYTDKLIF
TGTGCCTGTGACTTACTGGGGGAATACACCGATAAACTCATCTTT
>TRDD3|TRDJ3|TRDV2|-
CACDKLGATVGPWDTRQMFF
TGTGCCTGTGACAAACTGGGGGCCACCGTCGGGCCCTGGGACACCCGACAGATGTTTTTC
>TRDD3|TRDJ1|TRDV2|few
CACDTLLGDTYTDKLIF
TGTGCCTGTGACACCTTACTGGGGGATACATACACCGATAAACTCATCTTT
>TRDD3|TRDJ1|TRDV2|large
CACLELGHLGDKLIF
TGTGCCTGTCTTGAACTGGGGCATTTGGGCGATAAACTCATCTTT
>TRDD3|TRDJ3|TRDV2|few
CACDTIEGIRVSWDTRQMFF
TGTGCCTGTGACACGATTGAAGGGATACGCGTTTCCTGGGACACCCGACAGATGTTTTTC
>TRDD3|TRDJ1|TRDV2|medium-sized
CACDTLLGDTGADKLIF
TGTGCCTGTGACACCTTACTGGGGGATACAGGGGCCGATAAACTCATCTTT
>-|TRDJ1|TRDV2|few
CACDPVPPRHTDKLIF
TGTGCCTGTGACCCTGTACCGCCTCGTCACACCGATAAACTCATCTTT
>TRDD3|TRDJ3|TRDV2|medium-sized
CACDTATGGYEHSWDTRQMFF
TGTGCCTGTGACACCGCTACTGGGGGATACGAACACTCCTGGGACACCCGACAGATGTTTTTC
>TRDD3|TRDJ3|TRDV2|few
CACDTGGFTGSWDTRQMFF
TGTGCCTGTGACACTGGGGGATTCACTGGCTCCTGGGACACCCGACAGATGTTTTTC
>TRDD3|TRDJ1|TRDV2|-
CACDTVISEGIRAGKLIF
TGTGCCTGTGACACCGTAATTTCTGAGGGGATACGGGCTGGTAAACTCATCTTT
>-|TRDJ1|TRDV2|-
CACDTVSWRGIDADKLIF
TGTGCCTGTGACACCGTTTCCTGGAGAGGGATAGACGCCGATAAACTCATCTTT
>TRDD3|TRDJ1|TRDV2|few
CACDTAVLGDKGMTYTDKLIF
TGTGCCTGTGACACCGCGGTACTGGGGGATAAGGGAATGACTTACACCGATAAACTCATCTTT
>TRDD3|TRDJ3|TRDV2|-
CACAFLLGDNGASWDTRQMFF
TGTGCCTGTGCCTTCCTACTGGGGGATAACGGAGCCTCCTGGGACACCCGACAGATGTTTTTC
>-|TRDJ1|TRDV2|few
CACDAMGTPYTDKLIF
TGTGCCTGTGACGCGATGGGGACACCATACACCGATAAACTCATCTTT
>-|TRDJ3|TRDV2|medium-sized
CACDTGYASSWDTRQMFF
TGTGCCTGTGACACCGGGTACGCGAGCTCCTGGGACACCCGACAGATGTTTTTC
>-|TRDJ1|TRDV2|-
CACDTVGGVYTDKLTF
TGTGCCTGTGACACCGTAGGGGGGGTGTACACCGATAAACTCACCTTT
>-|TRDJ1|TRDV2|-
CACDTIVPGANTDKLIF
TGTGCCTGTGACACGATTGTCCCGGGCGCAAACACCGATAAACTCATCTTT
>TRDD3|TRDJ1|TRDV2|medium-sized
CACDELGDTGTDKLIF
TGTGCCTGTGACGAACTGGGGGATACTGGCACCGATAAACTCATCTTT